This TCR beta chain emerged from a study of cytomegalovirus exposure and HLA in healthy donors. In the study overall: Of some 360 genotyped donors, roughly 80% clustered with self-reported Caucasian donors.

In the case of this clone: The antigen remains undetermined.

The primer mix had 60 Vbeta and 13 Jbeta primers. Sequenced by immunoSEQ multiplex PCR; TCRdb stores in-frame clones only, minus some. Of about 63,000 clones listed, less than 75% are singletons. The CDR3 has 17 amino acids. Germline V gene data show CDR1 as MGHRA and CDR2 as YSYEKL. V lost 2 bases and J 4 bases, leaving 17 bases between the germline ends. Whole-study findings and limits: Three of the chains that were CMV-associated were confirmed in vitro to be specific for CMV antigens.

V and J are TRBV4-1 and TRBJ2-2, with D perhaps TRBD1 (6 bases). The sequenced material came from PBMCs. This clonotype originated in a man between 50 and 59 years old in good health and CMV-seropositive. The CDR3 DNA sequence: TGCGCCAGCAGCCAATTGGGGGCAGGTCTGTTCACCGGGGAGCTGTTTTTT. This encodes CASSQLGAGLFTGELFF.